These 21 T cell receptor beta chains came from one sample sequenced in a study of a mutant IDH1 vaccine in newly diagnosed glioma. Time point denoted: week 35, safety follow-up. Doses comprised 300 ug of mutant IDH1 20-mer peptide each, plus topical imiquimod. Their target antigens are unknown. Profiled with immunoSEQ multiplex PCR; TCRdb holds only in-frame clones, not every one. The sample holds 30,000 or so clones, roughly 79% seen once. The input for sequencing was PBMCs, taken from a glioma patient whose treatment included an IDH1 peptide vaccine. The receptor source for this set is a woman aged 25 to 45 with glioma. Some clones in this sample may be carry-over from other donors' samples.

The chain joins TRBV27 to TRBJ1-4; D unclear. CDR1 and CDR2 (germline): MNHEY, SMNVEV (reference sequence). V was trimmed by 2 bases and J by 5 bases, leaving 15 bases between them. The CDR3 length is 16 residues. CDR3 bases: TGTGCCAGCAGTTTAACACGGTCTCCGTTAAATGAAAAACTGTTTTTT. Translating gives CASSLTRSPLNEKLFF. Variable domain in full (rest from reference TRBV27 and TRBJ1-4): EAQVTQNPRYLITVTGKKLTVTCSQNMNHEYMSWYRQDPGLGLRQIYYSMNVEVTDKGDVPEGYKVSRKEKRNFPLILESPSPNQTSLYFCASSLTRSPLNEKLFFGSGTQLSVL.

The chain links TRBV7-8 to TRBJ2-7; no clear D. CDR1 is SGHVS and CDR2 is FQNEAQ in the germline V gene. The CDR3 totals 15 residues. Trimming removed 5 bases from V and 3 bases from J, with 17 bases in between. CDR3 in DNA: TGTGCCAGCAGCCGTACCTCGGGCGGCTACTACGAGCAGTACTTC. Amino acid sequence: CASSRTSGGYYEQYF.

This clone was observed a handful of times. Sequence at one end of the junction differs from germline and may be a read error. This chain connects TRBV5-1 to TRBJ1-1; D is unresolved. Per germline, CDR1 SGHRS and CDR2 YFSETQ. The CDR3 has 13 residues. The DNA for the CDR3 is TGCGCCAGCAGCGCGACAAGGAACGCTGAAGCTTTCTTT. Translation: CASSATRNAEAFF.

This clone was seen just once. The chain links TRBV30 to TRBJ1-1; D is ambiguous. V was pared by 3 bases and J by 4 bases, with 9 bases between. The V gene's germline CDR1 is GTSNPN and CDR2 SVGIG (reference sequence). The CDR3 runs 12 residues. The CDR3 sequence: CAWRRGVTEAFF. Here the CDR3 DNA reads TGTGCCTGGAGACGAGGCGTCACTGAAGCTTTCTTT.

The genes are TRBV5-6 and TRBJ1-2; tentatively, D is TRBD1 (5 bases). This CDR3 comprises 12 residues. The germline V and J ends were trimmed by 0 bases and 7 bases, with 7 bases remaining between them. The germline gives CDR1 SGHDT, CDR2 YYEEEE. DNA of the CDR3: TGTGCCAGCAGCTTGGGGGGCGGTGGCTACACCTTC. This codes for CASSLGGGGYTF.

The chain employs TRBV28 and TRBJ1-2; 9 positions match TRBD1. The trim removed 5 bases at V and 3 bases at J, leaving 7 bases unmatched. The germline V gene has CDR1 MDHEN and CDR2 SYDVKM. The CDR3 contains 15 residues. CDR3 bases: TGTGCCAGCAGTACCCCGGACAGGGGCTACTATGGCTACACCTTC. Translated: CASSTPDRGYYGYTF.

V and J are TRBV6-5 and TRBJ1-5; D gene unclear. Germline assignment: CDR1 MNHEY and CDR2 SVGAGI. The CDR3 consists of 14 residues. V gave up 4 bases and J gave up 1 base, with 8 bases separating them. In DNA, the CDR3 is TGTGCCAGCAGTTCCCCCCGAAGCAATCAGCCCCAGCATTTT. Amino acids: CASSSPRSNQPQHF.

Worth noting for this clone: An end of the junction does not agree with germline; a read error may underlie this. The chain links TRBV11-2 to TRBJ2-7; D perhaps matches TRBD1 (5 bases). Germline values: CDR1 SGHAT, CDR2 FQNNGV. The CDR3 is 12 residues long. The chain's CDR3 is CASRFTGQLTHF. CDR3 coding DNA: TGTGCCAGCAGGTTTACCGGACAACTCACACACTTC.

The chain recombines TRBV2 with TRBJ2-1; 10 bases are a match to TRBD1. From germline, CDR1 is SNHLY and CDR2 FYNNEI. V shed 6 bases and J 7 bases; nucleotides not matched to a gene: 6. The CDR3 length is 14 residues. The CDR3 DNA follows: TGTGCCAGCAGGTCCGGGACAGGGGCAAATGAGCAGTTCTTC. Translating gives CASRSGTGANEQFF.

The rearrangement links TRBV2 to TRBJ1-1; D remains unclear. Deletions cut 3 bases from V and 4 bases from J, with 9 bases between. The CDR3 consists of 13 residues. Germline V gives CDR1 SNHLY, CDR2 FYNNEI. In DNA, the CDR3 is TGTGCCAGCAGTGATCCCCTGCGCACTGAAGCTTTCTTT. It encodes CASSDPLRTEAFF.

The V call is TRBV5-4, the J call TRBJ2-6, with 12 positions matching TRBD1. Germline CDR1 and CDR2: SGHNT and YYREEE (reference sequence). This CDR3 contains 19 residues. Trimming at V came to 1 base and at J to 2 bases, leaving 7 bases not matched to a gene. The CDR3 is CASSLMGQGAAAGANVLTF. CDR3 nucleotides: TGTGCCAGCAGCTTGATGGGACAGGGGGCCGCAGCTGGGGCCAACGTCCTGACTTTC.

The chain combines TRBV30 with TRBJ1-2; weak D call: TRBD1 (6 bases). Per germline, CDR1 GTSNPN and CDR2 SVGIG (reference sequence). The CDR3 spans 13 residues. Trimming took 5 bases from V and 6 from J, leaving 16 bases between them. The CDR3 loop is CAWGLMGAHGYTF. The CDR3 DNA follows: TGTGCCTGGGGTCTAATGGGGGCCCATGGCTACACCTTC.

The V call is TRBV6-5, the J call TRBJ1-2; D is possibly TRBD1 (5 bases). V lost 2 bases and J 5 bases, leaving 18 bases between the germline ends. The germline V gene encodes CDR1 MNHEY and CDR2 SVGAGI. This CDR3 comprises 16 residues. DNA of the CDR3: TGTGCCAGCAGTTACGCCGGCCCCAGGGAAGATTATGGCTACACCTTC. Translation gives CASSYAGPREDYGYTF.

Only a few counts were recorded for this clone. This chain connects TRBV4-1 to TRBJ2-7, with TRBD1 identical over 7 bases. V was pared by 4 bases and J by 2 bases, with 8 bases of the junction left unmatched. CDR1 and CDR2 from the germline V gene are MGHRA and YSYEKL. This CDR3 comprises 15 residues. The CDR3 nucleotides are TGCGCCAGCAGCCGGATAACCGGGACAGCCTACGAGCAGTACTTC. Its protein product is CASSRITGTAYEQYF.

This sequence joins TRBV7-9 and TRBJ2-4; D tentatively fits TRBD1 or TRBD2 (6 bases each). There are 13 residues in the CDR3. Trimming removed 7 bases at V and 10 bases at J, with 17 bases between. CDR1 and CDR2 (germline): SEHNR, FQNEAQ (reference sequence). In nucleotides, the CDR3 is TGTGCCAGCATAATGGGGGGCCAGGAGATTCAGTACTTC. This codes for CASIMGGQEIQYF.

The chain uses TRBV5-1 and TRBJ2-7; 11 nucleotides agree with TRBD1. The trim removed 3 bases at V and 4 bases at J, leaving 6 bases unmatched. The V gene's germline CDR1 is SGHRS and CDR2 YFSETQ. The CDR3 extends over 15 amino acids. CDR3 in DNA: TGCGCCAGCAGCTCCCGGACAGGGGGCGAGTACGAGCAGTACTTC. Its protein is CASSSRTGGEYEQYF.

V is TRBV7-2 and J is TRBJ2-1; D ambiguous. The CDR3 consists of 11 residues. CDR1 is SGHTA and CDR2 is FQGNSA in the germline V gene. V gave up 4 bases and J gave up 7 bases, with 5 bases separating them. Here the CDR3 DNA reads TGTGCCAGCAGCTACATAAATGAGCAGTTCTTC. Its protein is CASSYINEQFF. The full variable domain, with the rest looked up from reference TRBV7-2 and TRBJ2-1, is GAGVSQSPSNKVTEKGKDVELRCDPISGHTALYWYRQSLGQGLEFLIYFQGNSAPDKSGLPSDRFSAERTGGSVSTLTIQRTQQEDSAVYLCASSYINEQFFGPGTRLTVL.

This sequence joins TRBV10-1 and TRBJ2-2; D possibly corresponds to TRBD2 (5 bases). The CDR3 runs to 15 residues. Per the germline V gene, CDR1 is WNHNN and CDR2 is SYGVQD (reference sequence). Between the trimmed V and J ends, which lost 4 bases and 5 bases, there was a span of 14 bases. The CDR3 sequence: CASSGGSGVTGELFF. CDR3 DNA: TGCGCCAGCAGTGGAGGGAGTGGTGTGACCGGGGAGCTGTTTTTT.

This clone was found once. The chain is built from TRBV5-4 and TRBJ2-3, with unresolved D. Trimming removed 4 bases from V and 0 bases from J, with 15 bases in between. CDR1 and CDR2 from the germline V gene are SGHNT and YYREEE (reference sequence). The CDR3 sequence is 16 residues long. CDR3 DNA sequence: TGTGCCAGCAGCCGTTTTTCAGGTCCTAGCACAGATACGCAGTATTTT. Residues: CASSRFSGPSTDTQYF.

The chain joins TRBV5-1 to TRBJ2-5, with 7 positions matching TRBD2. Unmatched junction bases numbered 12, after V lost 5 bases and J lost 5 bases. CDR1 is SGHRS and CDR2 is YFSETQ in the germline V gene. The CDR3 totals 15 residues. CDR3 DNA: TGCGCCAGCAGTCCTAGCGGAGGAGGGTCGGAGACCCAGTACTTC. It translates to CASSPSGGGSETQYF.

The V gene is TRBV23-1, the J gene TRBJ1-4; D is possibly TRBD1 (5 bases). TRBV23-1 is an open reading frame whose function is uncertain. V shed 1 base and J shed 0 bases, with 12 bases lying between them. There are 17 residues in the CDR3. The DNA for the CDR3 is TGCGCCAGCAGTCAATTTTGGGCAGGGTCAACTAATGAAAAACTGTTTTTT. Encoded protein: CASSQFWAGSTNEKLFF.